The rows below give T cell receptor beta chains drawn from one sample of a study of blood T cell repertoires in COVID-19. Measured with immunoSEQ multiplex PCR; TCRdb has only the in-frame clones, and not every one. The repertoire holds 250,000 or so clones, with 85% to 90% as singletons. Sequences were obtained from peripheral blood. Every receptor here comes from a man in his fifties or sixties with acute or convalescent COVID-19. Each CDR3 is given with its conserved first and last residue. The order of the fields is J gene, V gene, clone size, D gene, CDR3 protein, CDR3 DNA. The D gene is left open where the match is weak. Expanded clones are given a class, and other clones once, few, many or no size at all.

j_call: TRBJ1-2
v_call: TRBV27
clone_size: -
d_call: -
cdr3_aa: CASSLSGQLNGYTF
cdr3_nt: TGTGCCAGCAGTTTAAGCGGGCAGCTTAATGGCTACACCTTC

j_call: TRBJ2-1
v_call: TRBV19
clone_size: -
d_call: -
cdr3_aa: CASSIVAGSNEQFF
cdr3_nt: TGTGCCAGTAGTATAGTGGCGGGTTCCAATGAGCAGTTCTTC

j_call: TRBJ2-7
v_call: TRBV5-1
clone_size: -
d_call: TRBD1
cdr3_aa: CASSIRQGVGTYEQYF
cdr3_nt: TGCGCCAGCAGCATTCGACAGGGGGTGGGCACCTACGAGCAGTACTTC

j_call: TRBJ2-7
v_call: TRBV28
clone_size: -
d_call: TRBD1
cdr3_aa: CASSLWTGGSYEQYF
cdr3_nt: TGTGCCAGCAGTTTATGGACAGGGGGGTCCTACGAGCAGTACTTC

j_call: TRBJ1-5
v_call: TRBV5-8
clone_size: -
d_call: TRBD1
cdr3_aa: CASSLAPTGSGNQPQHF
cdr3_nt: TGTGCCAGCAGCTTGGCACCGACAGGGTCTGGCAATCAGCCCCAGCATTTT

j_call: TRBJ2-1
v_call: TRBV7-3
clone_size: -
d_call: -
cdr3_aa: CASSYGRASYNEQFF
cdr3_nt: TGTGCCAGCAGCTACGGCAGGGCCTCCTACAATGAGCAGTTCTTC

j_call: TRBJ2-1
v_call: TRBV4-3
clone_size: once
d_call: -
cdr3_aa: CASSQDQQGWNEQFF
cdr3_nt: TGCGCCAGCAGCCAAGATCAGCAGGGATGGAATGAGCAGTTCTTC

j_call: TRBJ1-5
v_call: TRBV6-2/TRBV6-3
clone_size: -
d_call: -
cdr3_aa: CASSYDSRPLPRGNQPQHF
cdr3_nt: TGTGCCAGCAGTTACGATTCCCGACCGTTACCCCGGGGCAATCAGCCCCAGCATTTT

j_call: TRBJ2-1
v_call: TRBV19
clone_size: -
d_call: TRBD2
cdr3_aa: CASSPTVAGPNEQFF
cdr3_nt: TGTGCCAGTAGTCCGACTGTAGCGGGGCCTAATGAGCAGTTCTTC

j_call: TRBJ2-5
v_call: TRBV28
clone_size: few
d_call: TRBD1
cdr3_aa: CASSSNRGRETQYF
cdr3_nt: TGTGCCAGCAGCTCAAACAGGGGGCGTGAGACCCAGTACTTC

j_call: TRBJ2-2
v_call: TRBV19
clone_size: -
d_call: -
cdr3_aa: CASSGQSTTGELFF
cdr3_nt: TGTGCCAGTTCCGGACAGTCTACCACCGGGGAGCTGTTTTTT

j_call: TRBJ1-3
v_call: TRBV28
clone_size: once
d_call: -
cdr3_aa: CASSSYSLSSGNTIYF
cdr3_nt: TGTGCCAGCAGTTCTTACAGCCTGAGCTCTGGAAACACCATATATTTT

j_call: TRBJ2-7
v_call: TRBV21-1
clone_size: -
d_call: -
cdr3_aa: CARPKRTARTPDEQYF
cdr3_nt: TGTGCCAGACCAAAAAGGACAGCCCGAACGCCAGATGAGCAGTACTTC

j_call: TRBJ2-3
v_call: TRBV7-2
clone_size: -
d_call: TRBD2
cdr3_aa: CASSLGASGGTDTQYF
cdr3_nt: TGTGCCAGCAGCTTAGGGGCTAGCGGGGGCACAGATACGCAGTATTTT

j_call: TRBJ2-2
v_call: TRBV5-6
clone_size: once
d_call: -
cdr3_aa: CASSLDGGVNTGELFF
cdr3_nt: TGTGCCAGCAGCTTGGATGGCGGGGTGAACACCGGGGAGCTGTTTTTT

j_call: TRBJ2-7
v_call: TRBV28
clone_size: once
d_call: -
cdr3_aa: CASSYRDTSYEQYF
cdr3_nt: TGTGCCAGCAGTTACCGGGACACCTCCTACGAGCAGTACTTC

j_call: TRBJ2-7
v_call: TRBV6-2/TRBV6-3
clone_size: few
d_call: -
cdr3_aa: CASSSPGEQYF
cdr3_nt: TGTGCCAGCAGTAGTCCGGGGGAGCAGTACTTC

j_call: TRBJ2-7
v_call: TRBV28
clone_size: few
d_call: TRBD2
cdr3_aa: CASTTGGGYEQYF
cdr3_nt: TGTGCCAGCACCACGGGAGGGGGCTACGAGCAGTACTTC

j_call: TRBJ2-1
v_call: TRBV12-5
clone_size: -
d_call: -
cdr3_aa: CASGPDRASVNEQFF
cdr3_nt: TGTGCTAGTGGTCCCGATAGGGCTAGCGTAAATGAGCAGTTCTTC

j_call: TRBJ1-6
v_call: TRBV7-2
clone_size: -
d_call: -
cdr3_aa: CASSLAKGGVTNSPLHF
cdr3_nt: TGTGCCAGCAGCTTAGCGAAAGGGGGGGTTACGAATTCACCCCTCCACTTT

j_call: TRBJ1-1
v_call: TRBV4-1
clone_size: -
d_call: TRBD1
cdr3_aa: CASSQGQGSNTEAFF
cdr3_nt: TGCGCCAGCAGCCAAGGACAGGGTTCCAACACTGAAGCTTTCTTT

j_call: TRBJ2-3
v_call: TRBV11-3
clone_size: -
d_call: TRBD1
cdr3_aa: CASSPRQGATDTQYF
cdr3_nt: TGTGCCAGCAGCCCCCGACAGGGAGCCACAGATACGCAGTATTTT

j_call: TRBJ2-2
v_call: TRBV14
clone_size: -
d_call: -
cdr3_aa: CASSQDPVVFSGELFF
cdr3_nt: TGTGCCAGCAGCCAAGATCCAGTCGTGTTTTCCGGGGAGCTGTTTTTT

j_call: TRBJ2-7
v_call: TRBV28
clone_size: -
d_call: TRBD1
cdr3_aa: CASSAPGQGAYEQYF
cdr3_nt: TGTGCCAGCAGTGCACCGGGACAGGGGGCTTACGAGCAGTACTTC

j_call: TRBJ1-1
v_call: TRBV5-4
clone_size: -
d_call: -
cdr3_aa: CASGPVLRNTEAFF
cdr3_nt: TGTGCCAGCGGTCCGGTTCTTCGGAACACTGAAGCTTTCTTT

j_call: TRBJ2-7
v_call: TRBV5-1
clone_size: few
d_call: TRBD1
cdr3_aa: CASSWGQGEQYF
cdr3_nt: TGCGCCAGCAGCTGGGGACAGGGAGAGCAGTACTTC

j_call: TRBJ2-2
v_call: TRBV6-6
clone_size: -
d_call: -
cdr3_aa: CASSYSDEGTGELFF
cdr3_nt: TGTGCCAGCAGTTACAGTGACGAGGGCACCGGGGAGCTGTTTTTT

j_call: TRBJ1-1
v_call: TRBV6-6
clone_size: -
d_call: -
cdr3_aa: CASSYGDGSFAFF
cdr3_nt: TGTGCCAGCAGCTATGGGGACGGGAGTTTCGCTTTCTTT

j_call: TRBJ2-7
v_call: TRBV3-1/TRBV3-2
clone_size: -
d_call: TRBD2
cdr3_aa: CASSQAAGGPSGQYF
cdr3_nt: TGTGCCAGCAGCCAAGCAGCGGGAGGGCCGTCGGGGCAGTACTTC

j_call: TRBJ1-3
v_call: TRBV10-3
clone_size: -
d_call: -
cdr3_aa: CAISETGISGNTIYF
cdr3_nt: TGTGCCATCAGTGAAACAGGGATTTCTGGAAACACCATATATTTT

j_call: TRBJ1-2
v_call: TRBV9
clone_size: -
d_call: -
cdr3_aa: CASSVDKYGYTF
cdr3_nt: TGTGCCAGCAGCGTAGACAAGTATGGCTACACCTTC

j_call: TRBJ1-1
v_call: TRBV11-3
clone_size: -
d_call: -
cdr3_aa: CASSLGTSNTEAFF
cdr3_nt: TGTGCCAGCAGCTTAGGCACTTCGAACACTGAAGCTTTCTTT

j_call: TRBJ1-3
v_call: TRBV7-2
clone_size: few
d_call: -
cdr3_aa: CASSTGYSGNTIYF
cdr3_nt: TGTGCCAGCAGCACAGGGTACTCTGGAAACACCATATATTTT

j_call: TRBJ2-7
v_call: TRBV29-1
clone_size: -
d_call: -
cdr3_aa: CSASRTRGEQYF
cdr3_nt: TGCAGCGCTTCCAGGACTCGTGGAGAGCAGTACTTC

j_call: TRBJ2-1
v_call: TRBV27
clone_size: -
d_call: -
cdr3_aa: CASWGRRDEQFF
cdr3_nt: TGTGCCAGCTGGGGGCGTCGGGATGAGCAGTTCTTC

j_call: TRBJ1-1
v_call: TRBV5-1
clone_size: -
d_call: -
cdr3_aa: CASRGPGGTEAFF
cdr3_nt: TGCGCCAGCAGGGGACCGGGGGGCACTGAAGCTTTCTTT

j_call: TRBJ2-7
v_call: TRBV18
clone_size: -
d_call: -
cdr3_aa: CASSPTDSSYEQYF
cdr3_nt: TGTGCCAGCTCACCAACGGACAGCTCCTACGAGCAGTACTTC

j_call: TRBJ2-2
v_call: TRBV30
clone_size: -
d_call: TRBD1
cdr3_aa: CAWTRGRLDTGELFF
cdr3_nt: TGTGCCTGGACCAGGGGGCGACTTGACACCGGGGAGCTGTTTTTT

j_call: TRBJ1-5
v_call: TRBV30
clone_size: once
d_call: -
cdr3_aa: CAWSVHGGREPQHF
cdr3_nt: TGTGCCTGGAGTGTACATGGGGGCAGAGAGCCCCAGCATTTT

j_call: TRBJ1-2
v_call: TRBV4-3
clone_size: -
d_call: TRBD1
cdr3_aa: CASSQQGAGGYTF
cdr3_nt: TGCGCCAGCAGCCAACAGGGGGCCGGTGGCTACACCTTC

j_call: TRBJ2-1
v_call: TRBV5-6
clone_size: once
d_call: -
cdr3_aa: CASSLSGHSYNEQFF
cdr3_nt: TGTGCCAGCAGCCTGAGCGGGCACTCCTACAATGAGCAGTTCTTC

j_call: TRBJ2-7
v_call: TRBV19
clone_size: -
d_call: TRBD2
cdr3_aa: CASSSAAGVMYEQYF
cdr3_nt: TGTGCCAGTAGTAGCGCGGCGGGAGTCATGTACGAGCAGTACTTC

j_call: TRBJ1-4
v_call: TRBV7-9
clone_size: once
d_call: -
cdr3_aa: CASSPTNEKLFF
cdr3_nt: TGTGCCAGCAGCCCTACCAATGAAAAACTGTTTTTT

j_call: TRBJ1-5
v_call: TRBV9
clone_size: -
d_call: TRBD1
cdr3_aa: CASSGTGDQPQHF
cdr3_nt: TGTGCCAGCAGCGGAACAGGGGACCAGCCCCAGCATTTT

j_call: TRBJ2-7
v_call: TRBV4-2
clone_size: -
d_call: TRBD2
cdr3_aa: CASSQQLAGEYEQYF
cdr3_nt: TGTGCCAGCAGCCAGCAGCTAGCGGGAGAGTACGAGCAGTACTTC

j_call: TRBJ1-5
v_call: TRBV10-3
clone_size: few
d_call: -
cdr3_aa: CASMAGGTNQPQHF
cdr3_nt: TGTGCCAGTATGGCAGGAGGCACCAATCAGCCCCAGCATTTT

j_call: TRBJ1-2
v_call: TRBV9
clone_size: -
d_call: -
cdr3_aa: CASSLRTDYGYTF
cdr3_nt: TGTGCCAGCAGCCTAAGGACAGACTATGGCTACACCTTC

j_call: TRBJ1-1
v_call: TRBV2
clone_size: -
d_call: -
cdr3_aa: CASSARADTEAFF
cdr3_nt: TGTGCCAGCAGTGCCAGGGCAGACACTGAAGCTTTCTTT

j_call: TRBJ1-6
v_call: TRBV5-6
clone_size: -
d_call: -
cdr3_aa: CASSLAPSSYNSPLHF
cdr3_nt: TGTGCCAGCAGCTTGGCGCCCAGCTCCTATAATTCACCCCTCCACTTT

j_call: TRBJ1-2
v_call: TRBV3-1/TRBV3-2
clone_size: -
d_call: TRBD1
cdr3_aa: CASSQGGQGNGYTF
cdr3_nt: TGTGCCAGCAGCCAAGGGGGACAGGGGAATGGCTACACCTTC

j_call: TRBJ1-2
v_call: TRBV3-1/TRBV3-2
clone_size: -
d_call: -
cdr3_aa: CASSQDLGTGGYTF
cdr3_nt: TGTGCCAGCAGCCAAGATCTGGGTACGGGGGGCTACACCTTC

j_call: TRBJ2-3
v_call: TRBV6-5
clone_size: -
d_call: TRBD2
cdr3_aa: CASRRTSGVADTQYF
cdr3_nt: TGTGCCAGCAGAAGGACTAGCGGGGTGGCAGATACGCAGTATTTT

j_call: TRBJ1-1
v_call: TRBV6-6
clone_size: once
d_call: TRBD1
cdr3_aa: CASSLGQGAPEAFF
cdr3_nt: TGTGCCAGCAGCCTAGGACAGGGGGCCCCTGAAGCTTTCTTT

j_call: TRBJ2-1
v_call: TRBV19
clone_size: -
d_call: -
cdr3_aa: CASSIYRDNEQFF
cdr3_nt: TGTGCCAGTAGTATTTATCGGGACAATGAGCAGTTCTTC

j_call: TRBJ1-2
v_call: TRBV6-5
clone_size: -
d_call: TRBD1
cdr3_aa: CASSQGGSRGYTF
cdr3_nt: TGTGCCAGCAGCCAGGGGGGCTCGAGGGGCTACACCTTC